The present T cell receptor (beta chain) was sequenced within a study of lymphopenia after photon versus proton radiotherapy. Study observations and caveats: Oligoclonal CD8+ Temra expansion after nadir drove photon patients' diversity drop. Survival link was tested only in deceased patients; proton benefit remains a possibility.

Trimming shortened V by 3 bases and J by 8 bases, and 22 bases separated the two germline ends. From germline, CDR1 is LGHNA and CDR2 YNFKEQ. The CDR3 extends over 16 amino acids. The protocol was immunoSEQ multiplex PCR, while the TCRdb copy is restricted to in-frame clones and leaves out a portion. The sample records about 45,000 clones, 85% to 90% being singletons. On this clone itself: Antigen specificity is unknown.

This clonotype originated in a man aged 40-49 years with gastric cancer. J is TRBJ1-2 and V is TRBV4-2; possible D gene TRBD1, 6 bases. The starting material was peripheral blood, obtained from a patient treated with photon-based radiotherapy. This CDR3 reads CASSHSGPSGQYGYTF. DNA for the CDR3: TGTGCCAGCAGCCACAGTGGGCCCTCTGGACAGTACGGCTACACCTTC.